The 26 T cell receptor beta chains in this list originate from one sample, sequenced in a study of T cells in Graves' hyperthyroidism and ophthalmopathy. Regions amplified from RNA transcripts were the TCR beta CDR3 regions. HTBI primers were employed in a first-round RT-PCR of the TCR CDR3. TCRdb passed the multiplex PCR reads through MiXCR, listing each CDR3 protein once. The data show about 260,000 distinct CDR3 sequences, 16% seen once. The sequenced material came from blood. The receptors were gathered from a woman younger than 30 with Graves' ophthalmopathy.

Ten or more counts support this clonotype. The V gene is TRBV11-2, the J gene TRBJ1-2, with D hard to call. Germline CDR1 and CDR2: SGHAT and FQNNGV. The CDR3 runs to 14 residues. Trimming removed 1 base at V and 4 bases at J, with 10 bases between. CDR3 bases: TGTGCCAGCAGCTTAGGAAGCCCAGCCTATGGCTACACCTTC. This translates into CASSLGSPAYGYTF.

This clonotype has at least ten counts. The J gene is TRBJ1-5, the V gene TRBV19, with TRBD1 matching over 9 bases. The CDR3 runs 15 residues. Germline-derived CDR1 and CDR2 are LNHDA and SQIVND (reference sequence). Losses at the gene ends were 6 bases for V and 6 bases for J; bases not matched to a gene: 9. The DNA of the CDR3 is TGTGCCAGTAGACTCACAGGGGGCGGGGGTCAGCCCCAGCATTTT. It translates to CASRLTGGGGQPQHF.

This clonotype was picked up many times. The chain carries TRBV4-2 and TRBJ1-5; D unclear. The CDR3 sequence is 12 residues long. Germline CDR1 LGHNA, CDR2 YNFKEQ. The V end lost 1 base, the J end lost 7 bases, and 5 bases lay between the germline ends. In DNA, the CDR3 is TGTGCCAGCAGCCAAGTAGGCCAGCCCCAGCATTTT. It specifies CASSQVGQPQHF.

The rearrangement joins TRBV27 to TRBJ1-2, with 8 bases that match TRBD1. The CDR3 has 15 residues. Germline V gene sequence: CDR1 MNHEY, CDR2 SMNVEV (reference sequence). Trimming cost V 5 bases and J 5 bases; bases outside gene matches: 10. As DNA, the CDR3 is TGTGCCAGCAGTCTTACGACAGGGGAGCGGTATGGCTACACCTTC. Translation: CASSLTTGERYGYTF.

Comment on this clonotype: A much larger clone lies a single base off, so this may be a read error. This CDR3 is missing its conserved last phenylalanine or tryptophan, likely due to a read error. The V and J genes are TRBV30 and TRBJ2-4; 7 bases line up with TRBD1. The ends lost 0 bases at V and 1 base at J; junction bases unmatched: 3. The CDR3 extends over 15 amino acids. Germline CDR1 and CDR2: GTSNPN and SVGIG (reference sequence). The CDR3 spells CAWSVDRAAKNIQYL. For the CDR3, the DNA is TGTGCCTGGAGTGTCGACAGGGCGGCCAAAAACATTCAGTACCTC.

The V gene is TRBV12-3 or TRBV12-4, the J gene TRBJ1-2; 7 nucleotides agree with TRBD1. Unmatched junction bases numbered 17, after V lost 3 bases and J lost 7 bases. CDR3 length equals 17 residues. The chain's CDR3 is CASSFGRGTVSGSGYTF. In DNA form, the CDR3 reads TGTGCCAGCAGTTTCGGTCGCGGGACAGTTTCAGGTTCTGGCTACACCTTC.

This clonotype showed up many times. This chain uses TRBV27 with TRBJ1-1, with 8 bases identical to TRBD1. V dropped 10 bases and J dropped 4; count of bases not matched to a gene: 2. CDR1 and CDR2 from the germline V gene are MNHEY and SMNVEV (reference sequence). CDR3 length: 11 amino acids. CDR3 in amino acids: CATQGATEAFF. The CDR3 DNA sequence: TGTGCCACCCAGGGGGCCACTGAAGCTTTCTTT.

The sample holds a few counts of this clonotype. The chain couples TRBV20-1 to TRBJ1-1, with TRBD1 as a possible D gene (6 bases). This CDR3 comprises 14 residues. The germline CDR1 and CDR2 sequences are DFQATT and SNEGSKA (reference sequence). The germline V and J ends were trimmed by 0 bases and 7 bases, with 15 bases remaining between them. The CDR3 spells CSARDEDRPGEAFF. The DNA for the CDR3 is TGCAGTGCTAGAGACGAGGACAGACCCGGTGAAGCTTTCTTT.

This clonotype occurred many times. The V call is TRBV29-1, the J call TRBJ2-1; D possibly matches TRBD1 or TRBD2 (6 bases each). CDR1 SQVTM and CDR2 ANQGSEA come from the germline V gene. This CDR3 has 13 residues. DNA of the CDR3: TGCAGTGCACTCAGGAGGGGGTACAATGAGCAGTTCTTC. It encodes CSALRRGYNEQFF.

This clonotype was observed at least ten times. CDR3 nucleotide sequence: TGTGCCAGCAGTGAGCGATCAGGGGAGACCCAGTACTTC. Encoded protein: CASSERSGETQYF. The chain uses TRBV9 and TRBJ2-5, with a possible D match to TRBD1 (5 bases). With 5 bases removed from V and 5 bases from J, the gap between germline ends came to 13 bases. The CDR3 contains 13 residues. CDR1 SGDLS and CDR2 YYNGEE come from the germline V gene.

This clonotype was seen many times. The V call is TRBV9, the J call TRBJ2-2, with D possibly TRBD1 on 5 matching bases. The V and J ends lost 2 bases and 0 bases respectively, with 8 bases between them. The CDR3 length is 15 residues. Germline V gene data show CDR1 as SGDLS and CDR2 as YYNGEE. The CDR3 spells CASSVTTANTGELFF. Here the CDR3 DNA reads TGTGCCAGCAGCGTGACGACAGCGAACACCGGGGAGCTGTTTTTT.

This clonotype was picked up many times. The chain joins TRBV5-1 to TRBJ2-1, with 7 nucleotides matching TRBD1. V gave up 0 bases and J gave up 5 bases; unmatched junction bases: 5. CDR1 and CDR2 (germline): SGHRS, YFSETQ. This CDR3 spans 15 amino acids. The CDR3 region has the DNA TGCGCCAGCAGCTTGGGACAGGGCACCCACAATGAGCAGTTCTTC. This sequence encodes CASSLGQGTHNEQFF.

This clonotype was seen ten or more times. This sequence joins TRBV11-2 and TRBJ2-5, with TRBD2 matching 7 bases. V was clipped by 1 base and J by 4 bases; unmatched bases: 6. Germline V gives CDR1 SGHAT, CDR2 FQNNGV. CDR3 length equals 15 residues. The CDR3 spells CASSLAGGSSETQYF. In DNA, the CDR3 is TGTGCCAGCAGCTTAGCGGGAGGCTCCTCAGAGACCCAGTACTTC.

This clonotype was seen repeatedly, ten times or more. The chain recombines TRBV28 with TRBJ1-1; the D is unclear. This CDR3 spans 15 amino acids. With 5 bases removed from V and 5 bases from J, the gap between germline ends came to 18 bases. The germline V gene encodes CDR1 MDHEN and CDR2 SYDVKM. CDR3 loop: CASSDYHSGTTEAFF. The CDR3 bases are TGTGCCAGCAGTGATTACCACAGCGGAACTACTGAAGCTTTCTTT.

Many counts were recorded for this clonotype. The rearrangement uses TRBV14 and TRBJ1-2; the D is unclear. The V gene's germline CDR1 is SGHDN and CDR2 FVKESK. V was clipped by 0 bases and J by 9 bases, with 14 bases between them. This CDR3 comprises 14 residues. The CDR3 sequence: CASSQDLGYRSYTF. The CDR3 nucleotides read TGTGCCAGCAGCCAAGATCTGGGTTATCGGAGCTACACCTTC.

There are many counts of this clonotype. The chain employs TRBV3-1 and TRBJ2-3; the D is unclear. This CDR3 contains 14 residues. Germline assignment: CDR1 LGHDT and CDR2 YNNKEL (reference sequence). The germline V and J ends were trimmed by 1 base and 2 bases, with 7 bases remaining between them. The CDR3 DNA reads TGTGCCAGCAGCCAAGGAGCGTACACAGATACGCAGTATTTT. It yields the protein CASSQGAYTDTQYF.

The table lists this clonotype with many counts. The chain combines TRBV6-1 with TRBJ2-1; TRBD2 aligns across 12 bases. This CDR3 is 19 amino acids long. Germline assignment: CDR1 MNHNS and CDR2 SASEGT. The trim removed 5 bases at V and 3 bases at J, leaving 14 bases unmatched. CDR3 in amino acids: CASSSGWTSGEINYNEQFF. In DNA form, the CDR3 reads TGTGCCAGCAGTTCGGGGTGGACTAGCGGGGAGATTAACTACAATGAGCAGTTCTTC.

This clonotype was counted at least ten times. The rearrangement joins TRBV7-2 to TRBJ2-7, with D perhaps TRBD1 (6 bases). The V end was cut by 2 bases, the J end by 1 base, with 12 bases between. The germline V gene encodes CDR1 SGHTA and CDR2 FQGNSA. This CDR3 is built from 15 residues. In nucleotides, the CDR3 is TGTGCCAGCAGCTTAATGGGGACACCATCCTACGAGCAGTACTTC. It encodes CASSLMGTPSYEQYF.

Turning to this clonotype: A read error is likely, as this CDR3 ends without the conserved phenylalanine or tryptophan. The chain combines TRBV12-3 or TRBV12-4 with TRBJ1-1, with D uncertain. The CDR3 spans 15 residues. V lost 3 bases to trimming and J lost 1 base, with 12 bases between them. In DNA, the CDR3 is TGTGCCAGCAGTTTGCTAGCCAGGAGGAACACTGAAGCTTTCCTT. It specifies CASSLLARRNTEAFL.

There are many counts of this clonotype. The chain joins TRBV18 to TRBJ2-3, with 9 bases identical to TRBD1. Germline loops: CDR1 KGHSH, CDR2 LQKENI. The J segment lost 4 bases and the V segment lost 6 bases, leaving 14 bases of the junction unmatched. The CDR3 loop spans 17 amino acids. In DNA form, the CDR3 reads TGTGCCAGCTCCCAAAGCCCCGGGACAGGGCGGCCAGATACGCAGTATTTT. Residues: CASSQSPGTGRPDTQYF.

The chain recombines TRBV28 with TRBJ1-4; 8 bases match TRBD1. V lost 6 bases to trimming and J lost 8 bases; unmatched junction nucleotides: 8. Germline assignment: CDR1 MDHEN and CDR2 SYDVKM. The length of the CDR3 is 14 residues. The CDR3 loop reads CASRETGVEEKLFF. In DNA form, the CDR3 reads TGTGCCAGCAGAGAGACAGGGGTGGAAGAAAAACTGTTTTTT. Together with reference TRBV28 and TRBJ1-4, the CDR3 gives the full variable domain: DVKVTQSSRYLVKRTGEKVFLECVQDMDHENMFWYRQDPGLGLRLIYFSYDVKMKEKGDIPEGYSVSREKKERFSLILESASTNQTSMYLCASRETGVEEKLFFGSGTQLSVL.

This clonotype was counted ten times or more. The chain joins TRBV29-1 to TRBJ2-1, with TRBD2 matching over 12 bases. The CDR3 consists of 15 residues. After removal of 6 bases from V and 7 bases from J, the junction contained 10 bases not matched to a gene. Germline loops: CDR1 SQVTM, CDR2 ANQGSEA. In DNA, the CDR3 is TGCAGCGTCTGTTTGATCGGGACTAGCGGGAATGAGCAGTTCTTC. It codes for CSVCLIGTSGNEQFF.

In this sample, this clonotype turned up many times. V is TRBV2 and J is TRBJ2-7; 9 nucleotides agree with TRBD2. CDR1 and CDR2 (germline): SNHLY, FYNNEI. With 4 bases clipped from V and 1 base from J, the junction kept 5 bases outside the gene matches. The CDR3 sequence is 15 residues long. In DNA form, the CDR3 reads TGTGCCAGCAGTGCTACTAGCGGGTGGTCCTACGAGCAGTACTTC. Translating it yields CASSATSGWSYEQYF.

The sample holds many counts of this clonotype. One end of the junction varies from germline; a read error may be responsible. V gene TRBV20-1 combines with J gene TRBJ1-2; weak D call: TRBD1 (6 bases). The CDR3 extends over 17 amino acids. Germline V gene data show CDR1 as DFQATT and CDR2 as SNEGSKA (reference sequence). The CDR3 here is CNARSRLSKTGNYGYTF. The CDR3 region has the DNA TGCAATGCTAGGTCCAGGCTTAGCAAAACAGGGAACTATGGCTACACCTTC.

Ten or more counts support this clonotype. The chain joins TRBV5-4 to TRBJ1-2, with a possible D match to TRBD1 (6 bases). The CDR3 totals 15 residues. CDR1 SGHNT and CDR2 YYREEE come from the germline V gene (reference sequence). Trimming removed 0 bases from V and 3 bases from J, with 12 bases in between. CDR3 sequence reads: CASSLAGALHYGYTF. The CDR3 DNA is TGTGCCAGCAGCTTGGCGGGGGCACTCCACTATGGCTACACCTTC. The variable domain in full, with the rest retrieved from reference TRBV5-4 and TRBJ1-2, is ETGVTQSPTHLIKTRGQQVTLRCSSQSGHNTVSWYQQALGQGPQFIFQYYREEENGRGNFPPRFSGLQFPNYSSELNVNALELDDSALYLCASSLAGALHYGYTFGSGTRLTVV.

With regard to this clonotype: The junction differs from germline at one of its ends, possibly a read error. This sequence joins TRBV7-7 and TRBJ1-5; the match to TRBD1 covers 7 bases. The V gene's germline CDR1 is SSHAT and CDR2 FNYEAQ (reference sequence). This CDR3 comprises 19 residues. The CDR3 region is CASSCADPGQLYSNQPQHF. CDR3 in DNA: TGTGCTAGCAGCTGCGCCGATCCGGGACAGCTATATAGCAATCAGCCCCAGCATTTT. The entire variable domain, with the rest obtained from reference TRBV7-7 and TRBJ1-5, is as follows: GAGVSQSPRYKVTKRGQDVTLRCDPISSHATLYWYQQALGQGPEFLTYFNYEAQPDKSGLPSDRFSAERPEGSISTLTIQRTEQRDSAMYRCASSCADPGQLYSNQPQHFGDGTRLSIL.